The 9 T cell receptor beta chains presented below share a single source sample, sequenced in a study of shared clonotypes between healthy human individuals. Measured with immunoSEQ multiplex PCR; TCRdb has only the in-frame clones, and not every one. The sample comprises about 1.4 million clones, roughly 96% of which are singletons, and approximately 1% rests with the top ten. Input material: naive CD4+ T cells sorted from blood. The subset here: CD45RA+ positively selected. These receptors were taken from a man under 40 in good health.

This chain joins TRBV19 and TRBJ2-7; 13 bases map to TRBD2. Germline V gene data show CDR1 as LNHDA and CDR2 as SQIVND (reference sequence). Losses at the gene ends were 5 bases for V and 7 bases for J; bases not matched to a gene: 5. The CDR3 loop spans 14 amino acids. The CDR3 sequence is CASSATSGRGEQYF. The CDR3 nucleotides read TGTGCCAGTAGTGCCACTAGCGGGAGGGGTGAGCAGTACTTC.

This rearrangement joins TRBV5-4 to TRBJ2-7; 7 bases fit TRBD1. V shed 4 bases, J shed 3 bases, and the junction held 10 bases outside the gene matches. Germline-derived CDR1 and CDR2 are SGHNT and YYREEE (reference sequence). The CDR3 runs 15 residues. This chain's CDR3 is CASSPAGTEIYEQYF. The CDR3 DNA follows: TGTGCCAGCAGCCCGGCCGGGACAGAAATCTACGAGCAGTACTTC.

The chain uses TRBV5-5 and TRBJ2-7; D is undetermined. Deletions cut 4 bases from V and 3 bases from J, with 8 bases between. Germline CDR1 is SGHKS and CDR2 is YYEKEE (reference sequence). The CDR3 has 12 residues. The CDR3 reads CASSLWGYEQYF. The CDR3, as DNA: TGTGCCAGCAGCCTCTGGGGCTACGAGCAGTACTTC.

Comment on this clone: Additional DNA sequences in this sample encode the identical CDR3. V usage is TRBV5-1 and J usage is TRBJ2-2; unclear D gene. The germline CDR1 and CDR2 sequences are SGHRS and YFSETQ. The germline V and J ends were trimmed by 0 bases and 0 bases, with 6 bases remaining between them. The CDR3 loop spans 15 amino acids. CDR3 in DNA: TGCGCCAGCAGCTTGGTGGGGACGAACACCGGGGAGCTGTTTTTT. Amino acids: CASSLVGTNTGELFF.

CDR3 loop: CASSYRSGRVSNEQFF. The CDR3 nucleotides read TGTGCCAGCAGTTATAGGAGCGGGAGGGTTAGCAATGAGCAGTTCTTC. The rearrangement uses TRBV6-5 and TRBJ2-1; 10 positions match TRBD2. Germline assignment: CDR1 MNHEY and CDR2 SVGAGI. V lost 3 bases to trimming and J lost 6 bases; unmatched junction nucleotides: 8. This CDR3 has 16 residues.

The V call is TRBV14, the J call TRBJ2-7; weak D call: TRBD1 (5 bases). V was cut by 0 bases and J by 4 bases, with 13 bases left in between. The CDR3 is 15 amino acids. Germline V CDR1 and CDR2: SGHDN, FVKESK. In DNA, the CDR3 is TGTGCCAGCAGCCAAGAAGGGGCAGGGCGGTACGAGCAGTACTTC. It is translated as CASSQEGAGRYEQYF.

The CDR3 DNA reads TGCGCCAGCAGCTGGGGCTCGGGTGGCCAAGAGACCCAGTACTTC. This sequence encodes CASSWGSGGQETQYF. The chain has TRBV5-1 and TRBJ2-5, with D possibly being TRBD1 (5 bases). The V end was cut by 3 bases, the J end by 1 base, with 13 bases between. CDR1 and CDR2 (germline): SGHRS, YFSETQ. The CDR3 is made up of 15 amino acids.

This clone was seen only once. V gene TRBV6-5 combines with J gene TRBJ1-1; D unclear. V was cut by 6 bases and J by 11 bases, with 16 bases left in between. The V gene's germline CDR1 is MNHEY and CDR2 SVGAGI. The length of the CDR3 is 12 residues. The CDR3 reads CASSRGPQTAFF. The CDR3 DNA is TGTGCCAGCAGCCGAGGCCCCCAAACGGCTTTCTTT.

The rearrangement uses TRBV6-1 and TRBJ2-1, with TRBD2 matching over 11 bases. CDR3 length: 13 residues. Germline lookup yields CDR1 MNHNS and CDR2 SASEGT. V was clipped by 10 bases and J by 5 bases; unmatched bases: 4. The CDR3 nucleotides read TGTGCCACCCTAGCGGGAGGACACAATGAGCAGTTCTTC. The encoded protein is CATLAGGHNEQFF.